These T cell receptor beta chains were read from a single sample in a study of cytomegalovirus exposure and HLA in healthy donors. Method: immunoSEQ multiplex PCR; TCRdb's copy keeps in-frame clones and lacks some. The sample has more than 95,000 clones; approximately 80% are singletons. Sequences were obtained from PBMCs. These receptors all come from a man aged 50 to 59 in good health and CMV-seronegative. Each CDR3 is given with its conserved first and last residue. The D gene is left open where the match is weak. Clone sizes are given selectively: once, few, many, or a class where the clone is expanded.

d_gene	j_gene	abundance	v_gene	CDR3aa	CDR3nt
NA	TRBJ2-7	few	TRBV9	CASSPQQGSSYEQYF	TGTGCCAGCAGCCCCCAGCAGGGAAGCTCCTACGAGCAGTACTTC
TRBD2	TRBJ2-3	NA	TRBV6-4	CASSDEAGGGTDTQYF	TGTGCCAGCAGTGACGAGGCGGGGGGCGGCACAGATACGCAGTATTTT
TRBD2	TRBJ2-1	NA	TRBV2	CASTRLAGGLNEQFF	TGTGCCAGCACCCGACTAGCGGGGGGCCTGAATGAGCAGTTCTTC
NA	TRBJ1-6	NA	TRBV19	CASRGMTGRNSPLHF	TGTGCCAGTAGGGGCATGACAGGCCGAAATTCACCCCTCCACTTT
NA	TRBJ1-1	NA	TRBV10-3	CAISDSGRNTEAFF	TGTGCCATCAGTGACTCGGGGAGGAACACTGAAGCTTTCTTT
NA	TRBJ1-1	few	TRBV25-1	CASSPRRDTNTEAFF	TGTGCCAGCAGCCCTCGTAGGGACACGAACACTGAAGCTTTCTTT
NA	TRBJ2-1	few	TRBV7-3	CASSITGSLYNEQFF	TGTGCCAGCAGCATCACCGGGAGTTTATACAATGAGCAGTTCTTC
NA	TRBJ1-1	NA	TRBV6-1	CASSWGRINTEAFF	TGTGCCAGCAGTTGGGGCAGGATAAACACTGAAGCTTTCTTT
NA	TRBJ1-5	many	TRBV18	CASSPGLSNQPQHF	TGTGCCAGCTCACCAGGGCTTAGCAATCAGCCCCAGCATTTT
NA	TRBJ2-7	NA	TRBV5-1	CASSFARGDEQYF	TGCGCCAGCAGCTTCGCCAGGGGAGACGAGCAGTACTTC
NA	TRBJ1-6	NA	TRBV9	CASSVAPGRTNSPLHF	TGTGCCAGCAGCGTAGCTCCGGGTCGAACCAATTCACCCCTCCACTTT
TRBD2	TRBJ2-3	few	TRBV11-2	CASSSPSGVTGTQYF	TGTGCCAGCAGCTCCCCTAGCGGGGTTACCGGTACGCAGTATTTT
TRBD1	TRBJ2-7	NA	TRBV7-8	CASSPGTGSYEQYF	TGTGCCAGCAGCCCCGGGACAGGATCCTACGAGCAGTACTTC
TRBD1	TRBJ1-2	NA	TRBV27	CASSSRTGRGSGDGYTF	TGTGCCAGCAGTTCCAGGACAGGGCGGGGATCAGGCGATGGCTACACCTTC
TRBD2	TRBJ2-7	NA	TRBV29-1	CSVVGGGSPYEQYF	TGCAGCGTTGTTGGGGGGGGGTCCCCCTACGAGCAGTACTTC
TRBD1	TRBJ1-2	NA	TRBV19	CASSIGQGARGYTF	TGTGCCAGTAGTATCGGACAGGGGGCGCGTGGCTACACCTTC
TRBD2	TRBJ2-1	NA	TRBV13	CASSLGSGGAVEQFF	TGTGCCAGCAGCTTAGGGAGCGGGGGGGCTGTGGAGCAGTTCTTC
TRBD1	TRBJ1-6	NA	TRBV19	CASSAYRGLSSYNSPLHF	TGTGCCAGTAGTGCTTACAGGGGATTAAGCTCCTATAATTCACCCCTCCACTTT
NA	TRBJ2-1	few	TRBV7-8	CASSLRVGRGNNEQFF	TGTGCCAGCAGCTTACGGGTTGGGCGGGGAAACAATGAGCAGTTCTTC
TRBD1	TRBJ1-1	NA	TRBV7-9	CASSPTGGNGEAFF	TGTGCCAGCAGCCCCACAGGGGGTAACGGTGAAGCTTTCTTT
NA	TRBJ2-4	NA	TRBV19	CASSISGAKNIQYF	TGTGCCAGTAGTATCTCAGGGGCCAAAAACATTCAGTACTTC
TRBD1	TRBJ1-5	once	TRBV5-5	CASSYGQGLNQPQHF	TGTGCCAGCAGCTATGGACAGGGGCTCAATCAGCCCCAGCATTTT
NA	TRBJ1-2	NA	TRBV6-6	CASSYSGAEGYTF	TGTGCCAGCAGTTACTCTGGGGCTGAGGGCTACACCTTC
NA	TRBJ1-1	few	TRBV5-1	CASSLGGGSTEAFF	TGCGCCAGCAGCTTAGGGGGAGGGAGCACTGAAGCTTTCTTT
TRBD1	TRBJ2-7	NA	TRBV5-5	CASSLAGGQVGEQYF	TGTGCCAGCAGCTTGGCAGGGGGACAGGTAGGGGAGCAGTACTTC
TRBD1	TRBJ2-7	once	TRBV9	CASSPTGGFSSYEQYF	TGTGCCAGCAGCCCTACAGGGGGATTCAGCTCCTACGAGCAGTACTTC
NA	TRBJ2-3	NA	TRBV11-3	CASSLASSDTQYF	TGTGCCAGCAGCTTGGCTAGCTCCGATACGCAGTATTTT
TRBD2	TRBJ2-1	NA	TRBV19	CASSIGTSVSYNEQFF	TGTGCCAGTAGTATTGGGACTAGCGTCTCCTACAATGAGCAGTTCTTC
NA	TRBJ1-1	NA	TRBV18	CASSLGANTEAFF	TGTGCCAGCTCATTGGGGGCGAACACTGAAGCTTTCTTT
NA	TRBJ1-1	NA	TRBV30	CAWSVAENYGNTEAFF	TGTGCCTGGAGTGTGGCAGAAAATTATGGGAACACTGAAGCTTTCTTT
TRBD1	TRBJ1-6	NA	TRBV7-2	CASRPGTEGKPLHF	TGTGCCAGCAGACCCGGGACAGAGGGAAAACCCCTCCACTTT
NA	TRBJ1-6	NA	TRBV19	CASSSGHSPLHF	TGTGCCAGTAGTTCAGGTCATTCACCCCTCCACTTT
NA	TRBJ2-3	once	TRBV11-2	CASTLGSGQGGNTQYF	TGTGCCAGCACCCTAGGGTCCGGACAGGGAGGGAATACGCAGTATTTT